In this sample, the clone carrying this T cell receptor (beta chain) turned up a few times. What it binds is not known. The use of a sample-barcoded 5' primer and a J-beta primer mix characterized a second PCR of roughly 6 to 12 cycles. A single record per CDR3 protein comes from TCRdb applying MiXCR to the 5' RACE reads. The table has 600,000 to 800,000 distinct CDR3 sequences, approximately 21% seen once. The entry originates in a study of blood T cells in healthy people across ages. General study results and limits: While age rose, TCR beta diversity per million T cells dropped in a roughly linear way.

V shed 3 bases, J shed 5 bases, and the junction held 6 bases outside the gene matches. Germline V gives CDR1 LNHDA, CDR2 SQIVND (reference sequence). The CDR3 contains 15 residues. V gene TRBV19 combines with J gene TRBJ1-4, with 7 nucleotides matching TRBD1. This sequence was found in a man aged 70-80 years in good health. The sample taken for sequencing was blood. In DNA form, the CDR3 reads TGTGCCAGTAGTATGGGGGGGACAGAGAATGAAAAACTGTTTTTT. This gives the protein CASSMGGTENEKLFF.